These T cell receptor beta chains were read from a single sample in a study of beta chain features in type 1 diabetes. TCRdb keeps only in-frame clones here, not all; method: immunoSEQ multiplex PCR. This table holds approximately 280,000 clones, about 15% found once. Material for sequencing was naive CD4+ T cells from blood. All receptors come from a man aged 18-30 years with type 1 diabetes. Each CDR3 is given with its conserved first and last residue.

CDR3aa: CASSSRDRGGLEQYF
v_gene: TRBV2
j_gene: TRBJ2-7
len: 15

CDR3aa: CASRSREKLFF
v_gene: TRBV28
j_gene: TRBJ1-4
len: 11

CDR3aa: CASSSYRGVEETQYF
v_gene: TRBV11-2
j_gene: TRBJ2-5
len: 15

CDR3aa: CSVVGRYSDWQYF
v_gene: TRBV29-1
j_gene: TRBJ2-3
len: 13

CDR3aa: CASGLARFLSYEQYF
v_gene: TRBV12-5
j_gene: TRBJ2-7
len: 15

CDR3aa: CASSPLGPGGTLTNEKLFF
v_gene: TRBV4-2
j_gene: TRBJ1-4
len: 19

CDR3aa: CASSSQGANYGYTF
v_gene: TRBV28
j_gene: TRBJ1-2
len: 14

CDR3aa: CASSPRWGGYNEQFF
v_gene: TRBV5-1
j_gene: TRBJ2-1
len: 15

CDR3aa: CSARLRTSGLGGSYNEQFF
v_gene: TRBV29-1
j_gene: TRBJ2-1
len: 19

CDR3aa: CASTSTEDTQYF
v_gene: TRBV6-6
j_gene: TRBJ2-3
len: 12

CDR3aa: CASSAKLLGSANEQYF
v_gene: TRBV18
j_gene: TRBJ2-7
len: 16

CDR3aa: CASSLDYEQFF
v_gene: TRBV2
j_gene: TRBJ2-1
len: 11

CDR3aa: CASSESSAYGYTF
v_gene: TRBV2
j_gene: TRBJ1-2
len: 13

CDR3aa: CASSLAGQSTYEQYF
v_gene: TRBV7-2
j_gene: TRBJ2-7
len: 15

CDR3aa: CALGGRNSPLHF
v_gene: TRBV28
j_gene: TRBJ1-6
len: 12

CDR3aa: CALPQGRDGELFF
v_gene: TRBV30
j_gene: TRBJ2-2
len: 13

CDR3aa: CASSPGAGTTEAFF
v_gene: TRBV18
j_gene: TRBJ1-1
len: 14

CDR3aa: CASSYSGGLGETQYF
v_gene: TRBV6-5
j_gene: TRBJ2-5
len: 15

CDR3aa: CASSTMRDSYEQYF
v_gene: TRBV19
j_gene: TRBJ2-7
len: 14

CDR3aa: CASSQPSGGPSYEQYF
v_gene: TRBV18
j_gene: TRBJ2-7
len: 16

CDR3aa: CSVRGVMYNEQFF
v_gene: TRBV29-1
j_gene: TRBJ2-1
len: 13

CDR3aa: CASSSGQGLDEQYF
v_gene: TRBV7-2
j_gene: TRBJ2-7
len: 14

CDR3aa: CATSSGDRRAFF
v_gene: TRBV15
j_gene: TRBJ1-1
len: 12

CDR3aa: CASRLTSGGRNEQFF
v_gene: TRBV7-2
j_gene: TRBJ2-1
len: 15

CDR3aa: CSALTGVNPYEQYF
v_gene: TRBV29-1
j_gene: TRBJ2-7
len: 14

CDR3aa: CASSPPIGVNSEQYF
v_gene: TRBV11-2
j_gene: TRBJ2-7
len: 15

CDR3aa: CAWSVGVTDTQYF
v_gene: TRBV30
j_gene: TRBJ2-3
len: 13

CDR3aa: CASRATGRETF
v_gene: TRBV2
j_gene: TRBJ1-3
len: 11

CDR3aa: CASSQSRTPVDGQYF
v_gene: TRBV4-3
j_gene: TRBJ2-7
len: 15

CDR3aa: CASRPLAGVREQFF
v_gene: TRBV5-1
j_gene: TRBJ2-1
len: 14

CDR3aa: CAWRGGGPHQETQYF
v_gene: TRBV30
j_gene: TRBJ2-5
len: 15

CDR3aa: CASSKSVETQYF
v_gene: TRBV18
j_gene: TRBJ2-5
len: 12

CDR3aa: CATTTGGYNQPQHF
v_gene: TRBV15
j_gene: TRBJ1-5
len: 14

CDR3aa: CASSEDAGSRYTF
v_gene: TRBV6-1
j_gene: TRBJ1-2
len: 13

CDR3aa: CASSQTDLLLVAFF
v_gene: TRBV4-1
j_gene: TRBJ1-1
len: 14

CDR3aa: CASSAGQLNTEAFF
v_gene: TRBV7-2
j_gene: TRBJ1-1
len: 14

CDR3aa: CASRIQGDTQYF
v_gene: TRBV7-9
j_gene: TRBJ2-3
len: 12

CDR3aa: CASSSGRSGRADTQYF
v_gene: TRBV5-4
j_gene: TRBJ2-3
len: 16

CDR3aa: CASYARGAQETQYF
v_gene: TRBV5-1
j_gene: TRBJ2-5
len: 14

CDR3aa: CALVRTVGSGNTIYF
v_gene: TRBV30
j_gene: TRBJ1-3
len: 15

CDR3aa: CASSPYRDRGTTGELFF
v_gene: TRBV7-9
j_gene: TRBJ2-2
len: 17

CDR3aa: CASSPGEQGSNQPQHF
v_gene: TRBV18
j_gene: TRBJ1-5
len: 16

CDR3aa: CASSPRTGQGGTQYF
v_gene: TRBV7-9
j_gene: TRBJ2-3
len: 15

CDR3aa: CASSLPSGGPFQETQYF
v_gene: TRBV13
j_gene: TRBJ2-5
len: 17

CDR3aa: CASRGQEETQYF
v_gene: TRBV28
j_gene: TRBJ2-5
len: 12

CDR3aa: CSVDEGDQETQYF
v_gene: TRBV29-1
j_gene: TRBJ2-5
len: 13

CDR3aa: CASSQGRTGGLDEQFF
v_gene: TRBV4-1
j_gene: TRBJ2-1
len: 16

CDR3aa: CASSFGQGINYGYTF
v_gene: TRBV7-6
j_gene: TRBJ1-2
len: 15

CDR3aa: CAWSEGARGYEQYF
v_gene: TRBV30
j_gene: TRBJ2-7
len: 14